This T cell receptor (beta chain) was captured in a study of radiotherapy plus CTLA-4 blockade in lung cancer. Study background: Objective responses arose in about 17% of patients, and 25% to 35% experienced disease control. Findings and limits, study-wide: TCR clones originating in tumors grew in number in blood after radiotherapy plus ipilimumab.

Points on this clone: As yet, its antigen is unknown.

V dropped 6 bases and J dropped 0; count of bases not matched to a gene: 8. The CDR3 is 15 amino acids. Germline V gene sequence: CDR1 MNHNY, CDR2 SVGAGI (reference sequence). Participants had chemo-refractory metastatic non-small-cell lung cancer and were treated with focal radiation plus ipilimumab CTLA-4 blockade. Repertoires were generated with immunoSEQ multiplex PCR, while TCRdb's copy carries only in-frame clones and drops some. The sample shows more than 40,000 clones, 73% of them seen only once. The V call is TRBV6-6, the J call TRBJ2-7; 7 nucleotides agree with TRBD2. This sequence was found in a human donor with non-small cell lung cancer who had a complete response to radiotherapy plus ipilimumab. The sequencing here drew on peripheral blood, taken from a patient treated with radiotherapy plus ipilimumab. The CDR3 sequence: CASSPPRTSSYEQYF. Written as DNA, the CDR3 is TGTGCCAGCAGCCCCCCTCGGACTAGCTCCTACGAGCAGTACTTC.